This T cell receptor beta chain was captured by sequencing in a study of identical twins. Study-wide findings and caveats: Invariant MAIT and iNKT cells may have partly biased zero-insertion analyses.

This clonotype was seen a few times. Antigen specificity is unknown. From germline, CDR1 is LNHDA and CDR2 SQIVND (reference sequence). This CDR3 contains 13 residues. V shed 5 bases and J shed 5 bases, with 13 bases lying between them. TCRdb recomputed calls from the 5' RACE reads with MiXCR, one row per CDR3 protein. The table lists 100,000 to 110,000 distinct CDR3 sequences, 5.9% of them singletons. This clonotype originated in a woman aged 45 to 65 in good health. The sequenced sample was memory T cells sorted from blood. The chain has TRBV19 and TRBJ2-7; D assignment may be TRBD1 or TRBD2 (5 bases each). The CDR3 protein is CASSLQGADEQYF. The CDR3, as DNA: TGTGCCAGTAGTCTTCAGGGAGCGGACGAGCAGTACTTC.